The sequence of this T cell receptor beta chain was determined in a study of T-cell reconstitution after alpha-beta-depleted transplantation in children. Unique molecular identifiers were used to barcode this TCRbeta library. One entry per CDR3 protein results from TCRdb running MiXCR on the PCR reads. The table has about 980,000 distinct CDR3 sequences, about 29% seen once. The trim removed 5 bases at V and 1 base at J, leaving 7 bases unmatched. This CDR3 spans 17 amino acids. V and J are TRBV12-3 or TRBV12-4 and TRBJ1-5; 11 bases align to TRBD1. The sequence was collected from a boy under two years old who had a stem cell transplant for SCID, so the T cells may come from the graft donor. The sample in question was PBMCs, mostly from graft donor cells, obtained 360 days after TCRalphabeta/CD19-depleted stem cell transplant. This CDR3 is CASSAGQGAPSNQPQHF. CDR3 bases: TGTGCCAGCAGTGCAGGACAGGGGGCTCCGAGCAATCAGCCCCAGCATTTT.